This T cell receptor (beta chain) was sequenced for a study of OX40 agonist ivuxolimab in advanced cancers. Study overall: Patients with hepatocellular carcinoma, melanoma, renal cell or head and neck cancer made up the dose-escalation patients.

On this clone itself: Its cognate antigen is unknown.

V gave up 3 bases and J gave up 2 bases; unmatched junction bases: 4. Germline CDR1 and CDR2: SGDLS and YYNGEE. The CDR3 is 14 amino acids. Repertoires were generated with immunoSEQ multiplex PCR, while TCRdb's copy carries only in-frame clones and drops some. The data hold 55,000 to 85,000 clones, with 80% to 95% observed a single time. General study findings and limits: Doses of 0.1 to 3.0 mg/kg were accompanied by clonal expansion of CD4+ and CD8+ blood T cells by week 6. The expanded peripheral T cells' antigen specificity was not determined.

At baseline, cycle 4 day 1, and cycle 7 day 1, blood was sampled. The receptor was isolated from an adult with an advanced solid tumor such as melanoma, head and neck, liver or kidney cancer. The sample in question was CD4+ or CD8+ T cells sorted from blood, obtained in a trial of the OX40 agonist ivuxolimab. The gene calls are TRBV9 and TRBJ2-7; 8 bases align to TRBD1. The CDR3 nucleotides are TGTGCCAGCAGCGGCAGGGGGCAAGCCTACGAGCAGTACTTC. Translating it yields CASSGRGQAYEQYF.